These T cell receptor beta chains were read from a single sample in a study of cytomegalovirus exposure and HLA in healthy donors. Clones were sequenced by immunoSEQ multiplex PCR, and TCRdb holds only the in-frame ones, with some missing. This table holds about 110,000 clones, more than 70% found once. Sequenced sample: PBMCs. Every receptor here comes from a man aged 25-45 years in good health and CMV-seronegative. The conserved cysteine and the conserved F or W are not part of the CDR3 here. The D gene is left open where the match is weak.

CDR3 protein: SAKLRGTEAF; J gene: TRBJ1-1; V gene: TRBV29-1; D gene: .
CDR3 protein: ASSRYTGGKLF; J gene: TRBJ1-4; V gene: TRBV6-5; D gene: TRBD1
CDR3 protein: ASSSYGLAGRDEQF; J gene: TRBJ2-1; V gene: TRBV6-6; D gene: TRBD2
CDR3 protein: ASSLTGSLETQY; J gene: TRBJ2-5; V gene: TRBV7-2; D gene: .
CDR3 protein: ASGLGASGGARGDTQY; J gene: TRBJ2-3; V gene: TRBV12-5; D gene: TRBD2
CDR3 protein: ASSTRQGSYEQY; J gene: TRBJ2-7; V gene: TRBV19; D gene: TRBD1
CDR3 protein: ASIPTGATYEQY; J gene: TRBJ2-7; V gene: TRBV7-9; D gene: TRBD1
CDR3 protein: ASSEDNFNEKLF; J gene: TRBJ1-4; V gene: TRBV5-8; D gene: .
CDR3 protein: ASSLGVGGYTEAF; J gene: TRBJ1-1; V gene: TRBV11-2; D gene: .
CDR3 protein: SVRPGTGGPDTQY; J gene: TRBJ2-3; V gene: TRBV29-1; D gene: TRBD1
CDR3 protein: ASSLANEQF; J gene: TRBJ2-1; V gene: TRBV28; D gene: .
CDR3 protein: AWSAGTGGVPEAF; J gene: TRBJ1-1; V gene: TRBV30; D gene: TRBD1
CDR3 protein: ATQDRVTLDRMNTEAF; J gene: TRBJ1-1; V gene: TRBV28; D gene: TRBD1
CDR3 protein: ASRSGLSTDTQY; J gene: TRBJ2-3; V gene: TRBV5-1; D gene: .
CDR3 protein: ASSQLAAKPDTQY; J gene: TRBJ2-3; V gene: TRBV7-2; D gene: TRBD2
CDR3 protein: ASNSLRDSNQPQH; J gene: TRBJ1-5; V gene: TRBV6-5; D gene: TRBD1
CDR3 protein: ASSEGKGTSQETQY; J gene: TRBJ2-5; V gene: TRBV25-1; D gene: .
CDR3 protein: ASSVTGVNNEQF; J gene: TRBJ2-1; V gene: TRBV9; D gene: .
CDR3 protein: SVGDRGLEQY; J gene: TRBJ2-7; V gene: TRBV29-1; D gene: TRBD1
CDR3 protein: ATSRDYGEHPEAF; J gene: TRBJ1-1; V gene: TRBV15; D gene: .
CDR3 protein: ASSLAGGQETQY; J gene: TRBJ2-5; V gene: TRBV5-1; D gene: TRBD2
CDR3 protein: ASSYSIGQGIKTQY; J gene: TRBJ2-5; V gene: TRBV6-5; D gene: TRBD1
CDR3 protein: SVLDSLLEQY; J gene: TRBJ2-7; V gene: TRBV29-1; D gene: .
CDR3 protein: ASSLSAGVDTQY; J gene: TRBJ2-3; V gene: TRBV7-9; D gene: .
CDR3 protein: ASRPSGLKETQY; J gene: TRBJ2-5; V gene: TRBV6-5; D gene: TRBD2
CDR3 protein: ASSTRGVYEKLF; J gene: TRBJ1-4; V gene: TRBV19; D gene: .
CDR3 protein: ASSYSMDSNYGYT; J gene: TRBJ1-2; V gene: TRBV6-6; D gene: .
CDR3 protein: SGGRSTDTQY; J gene: TRBJ2-3; V gene: TRBV29-1; D gene: .
CDR3 protein: ASSPLASEETQY; J gene: TRBJ2-5; V gene: TRBV18; D gene: .
CDR3 protein: ASSLVQGNTGELF; J gene: TRBJ2-2; V gene: TRBV2; D gene: .
CDR3 protein: ATSRDSGSTDTQY; J gene: TRBJ2-3; V gene: TRBV15; D gene: TRBD2
CDR3 protein: ASTLTTGGSEAF; J gene: TRBJ1-1; V gene: TRBV6-1; D gene: TRBD1
CDR3 protein: ASSLEAGMQETQY; J gene: TRBJ2-5; V gene: TRBV13; D gene: .
CDR3 protein: ASSPARGYGYT; J gene: TRBJ1-2; V gene: TRBV28; D gene: .
CDR3 protein: ASSISWTSGISGELF; J gene: TRBJ2-2; V gene: TRBV19; D gene: TRBD2
CDR3 protein: ASSINRVGEQY; J gene: TRBJ2-7; V gene: TRBV11-3; D gene: .
CDR3 protein: STQGAGGSNTEAF; J gene: TRBJ1-1; V gene: TRBV29-1; D gene: TRBD1
CDR3 protein: ASRKGMNTEAF; J gene: TRBJ1-1; V gene: TRBV6-1; D gene: .